These 23 T cell receptor beta chains came from one sample sequenced in a study of prognosis after radiotherapy for stage I lung cancer. Using two-round multiplex PCR, the authors amplified TCR beta CDR3 from genomic DNA. First-round PCR amplification was performed with primers specific to each TRBV and TRBJ gene. TCRdb reprocessed the multiplex PCR reads via MiXCR and lists one record per CDR3 protein. The sample shows about 15,000 distinct CDR3 sequences, about a quarter of them seen only once. The material sequenced was PBMCs, taken before or after stereotactic body radiation therapy (not recorded which). The receptors stem from a donor of 50 years or more with non-small cell lung cancer.

This clonotype has at least ten counts. DNA for the CDR3: TGCGCCAGCAGCCAAGATCAAGAGACCCAGTACTTC. Translating gives CASSQDQETQYF. The gene calls are TRBV4-1 and TRBJ2-5; D uncertain. V gave up 0 bases and J gave up 2 bases, with 1 base separating them. CDR1 and CDR2 (germline): MGHRA, YSYEKL. The CDR3 loop spans 12 amino acids.

This clonotype was observed at least ten times. J is TRBJ1-2 and V is TRBV6-1, with D perhaps TRBD1 (6 bases). CDR1 is MNHNS, CDR2 SASEGT, per germline. V gave up 5 bases and J gave up 4 bases, with 14 bases separating them. The CDR3 contains 14 residues. The CDR3 nucleotides are TGTGCCAGCAGTAGGGACACCCGAACCTATGGCTACACCTTC. Protein: CASSRDTRTYGYTF.

This sequence joins TRBV9 and TRBJ2-7; 8 positions match TRBD2. Germline CDR1 is SGDLS and CDR2 is YYNGEE. J gave up 4 bases and V 7 bases, and 13 bases lay outside the gene matches. The CDR3 has 15 amino acids. CDR3 DNA sequence: TGTGCCAGCTCCAGGGCTAGCGGGCCTGTATACGAGCAGTACTTC. Its protein is CASSRASGPVYEQYF.

This clonotype appeared many times. The rearrangement links TRBV7-2 to TRBJ1-4; TRBD1 might be the D (5 bases). Trimming left V 5 bases short and J 6 bases short, with 16 bases between. The CDR3 totals 15 residues. Per the germline V gene, CDR1 is SGHTA and CDR2 is FQGNSA. The DNA of the CDR3 is TGTGCCAGCAGCCCAGGGTTTACGGGGTATGAAAAACTGTTTTTT. It encodes CASSPGFTGYEKLFF.

As for this clonotype: The junction departs from germline at one end; a sequencing error may be responsible. The genes are TRBV4-1 and TRBJ2-7, with D possibly being TRBD1 (5 bases). There are 15 residues in the CDR3. From germline, CDR1 is MGHRA and CDR2 YSYEKL. The CDR3 spells CASGQGGDDRDEQYF. The CDR3 region has the DNA TGCGCCAGCGGCCAAGGTGGTGATGACAGAGACGAGCAGTACTTC.

This clonotype was seen repeatedly, ten times or more. CDR3 in DNA: TGTGCCAGCACATCGGGCACAGATACGCAGTATTTT. This gives the protein CASTSGTDTQYF. The chain has TRBV2 and TRBJ2-3; D uncertain. The V gene's germline CDR1 is SNHLY and CDR2 FYNNEI. V lost 7 bases and J 1 base, leaving 6 bases between the germline ends. This CDR3 is built from 12 residues. Full variable domain (outside the CDR3, taken from reference TRBV2 and TRBJ2-3): EPEVTQTPSHQVTQMGQEVILRCVPISNHLYFYWYRQILGQKVEFLVSFYNNEISEKSEIFDDQFSVERPDGSNFTLKIRSTKLEDSAMYFCASTSGTDTQYFGPGTRLTVL.

This clonotype was detected only once. With a much larger clone just one base away, this may be a read error. The rearrangement links TRBV5-4 to TRBJ2-6, with D perhaps matching TRBD1 (5 bases). The CDR3 spans 15 residues. CDR1 SGHNT and CDR2 YYREEE come from the germline V gene (reference sequence). V lost 4 bases, J lost 4 bases, and 12 bases lay in between. The CDR3 spells CASSLRDFGANVLTF. CDR3 DNA sequence: TGTGCCAGCAGCCTCAGGGATTTCGGGGCCAACGTCCTGACTTTC.

In the case of this clonotype: A read error is likely here: a far larger clone is one base away. The rearrangement links TRBV6-8 to TRBJ1-6, with TRBD1 as a possible D gene (5 bases). The germline V gene has CDR1 MNHGY and CDR2 SAAAGT. This CDR3 has 16 amino acids. The CDR3 spells CDSSGRQSSYNSPLHF. The CDR3 DNA is TGTGACAGCTCGGGACGCCAGAGCTCCTATAATTCACCCCTCCACTTT.

This clonotype appeared many times. J is TRBJ1-2 and V is TRBV6-1; a possible D gene is TRBD1 (5 bases). The CDR3 length is 14 residues. In germline, CDR1 is MNHNS, CDR2 SASEGT. Trimming removed 6 bases from V and 2 bases from J, with 13 bases in between. As DNA, the CDR3 is TGTGCCAGCAGAGGAAGGGACTCCAACTATGGCTACACCTTC. Translation gives CASRGRDSNYGYTF.

This clonotype occurred many times. The chain has TRBV27 and TRBJ1-5; the D is unclear. V lost 8 bases and J 0 bases, leaving 14 bases between the germline ends. The germline V gene encodes CDR1 MNHEY and CDR2 SMNVEV (reference sequence). The CDR3 is 15 amino acids. The CDR3: CASYPSENSNQPQHF. In nucleotides, the CDR3 is TGTGCCAGCTACCCCTCAGAGAATAGCAATCAGCCCCAGCATTTT.

In its sample, this clonotype was seen many times. The chain has TRBV5-4 and TRBJ2-7, with D perhaps given as TRBD1 or TRBD2 (6 bases each). The V end was cut by 2 bases, the J end by 2 bases, with 14 bases between. The CDR3 extends over 15 amino acids. Looked up from germline, CDR1 is SGHNT and CDR2 is YYREEE (reference sequence). The CDR3: CASSFKGGGTYEQYF. The CDR3 nucleotides are TGTGCCAGCAGCTTCAAAGGGGGAGGTACCTACGAGCAGTACTTC.

By proportion, this clonotype is medium-sized. This rearrangement joins TRBV24-1 to TRBJ1-5, with a weak D call TRBD1 (6 bases). V was cut by 3 bases and J by 5 bases, with 10 bases left in between. Germline V gives CDR1 KGHDR, CDR2 SFDVKD. CDR3 length: 14 residues. DNA of the CDR3: TGTGCCACCAGTGATAACACAGGGTATCAGCCCCAGCATTTT. Its protein is CATSDNTGYQPQHF.

The J gene is TRBJ2-7, the V gene TRBV12-3 or TRBV12-4, with 9 positions matching TRBD1. V was pared by 5 bases and J by 6 bases, with 8 bases of the junction left unmatched. This CDR3 has 14 residues. In DNA, the CDR3 is TGTGCCAGCAGTAGAGACAGGGGGTTCGGCGAGCAGTACTTC. Translation gives CASSRDRGFGEQYF.

This clonotype is medium-sized within its sample. The J gene is TRBJ2-3, the V gene TRBV5-1; D call uncertain. CDR1 and CDR2 from the germline V gene are SGHRS and YFSETQ. The CDR3 has 16 residues. Trimming stripped 1 base from V and 6 bases from J, with 18 bases between. CDR3 protein: CASSLISTAQPDTQYF. The DNA for the CDR3 is TGCGCCAGCAGCTTGATATCCACAGCTCAGCCGGATACGCAGTATTTT.

The table lists this clonotype with many counts. The J gene is TRBJ1-2, the V gene TRBV10-3; D may be TRBD1 (5 bases). Germline V lookup: CDR1 ENHRY, CDR2 SYGVKD. CDR3 length equals 13 residues. With 11 bases removed from V and 5 bases from J, the gap between germline ends came to 18 bases. The CDR3 DNA is TGTGCCTCAAGTTGGGGAGGGACTTATGGCTACACCTTC. This gives the protein CASSWGGTYGYTF.

This clonotype counts as medium-sized (0.01 to 0.1%). This chain links TRBV6-9 with TRBJ2-1; 10 bases are a match to TRBD2. The CDR3 is made up of 17 amino acids. With 3 bases clipped from V and 4 bases from J, the junction kept 9 bases outside the gene matches. Per germline, CDR1 MNHGY and CDR2 SVAAGI. Here the CDR3 reads CASSYPRLAGRYNEQFF. The CDR3 bases are TGTGCCAGCAGTTACCCGAGACTAGCGGGCCGTTACAATGAGCAGTTCTTC.

Ten or more counts support this clonotype. The rearrangement links TRBV20-1 to TRBJ1-5; the match to TRBD1 covers 7 bases. V shed 3 bases and J 5 bases; nucleotides not matched to a gene: 4. CDR3 length equals 13 residues. From germline, CDR1 is DFQATT and CDR2 SNEGSKA (reference sequence). This CDR3 reads CSASWDSHQPQHF. CDR3 DNA: TGCAGTGCTAGTTGGGACAGCCATCAGCCCCAGCATTTT.

Comment on this clonotype: The DNA is left out, because the CDR3 cannot be placed on it with certainty; the CDR3 is given as TCRdb lists it. The rearrangement links TRBV28 to TRBJ2-7; the table's D call, TRBD2, was not checked against the DNA. The length of the CDR3 is 15 amino acids, counting both ends. CDR1 is MDHEN, CDR2 SYDVKM, per germline. CDR3 region: CASSSSTSGTYDQYF.

With regard to this clonotype: It may be a read error: a sequence one base away is much more abundant. This chain joins TRBV19 and TRBJ2-4; D remains ambiguous. The germline CDR1 and CDR2 sequences are LNHDA and SQIVND (reference sequence). The CDR3 sequence is 12 residues long. Deletions cut 1 base from V and 13 bases from J, with 11 bases between. CDR3 DNA: TGTGCCAGTAGTATAGCCGACGCCCAACAGTACTTC. Amino acid sequence: CASSIADAQQYF.

This clonotype was detected once. This chain uses TRBV28 with TRBJ2-7; no reliable D call. The CDR3 consists of 15 residues. Trimming pared 1 base from V and 5 bases from J, leaving 15 bases between. CDR1 MDHEN and CDR2 SYDVKM come from the germline V gene. DNA of the CDR3: TGTGCCAGCAGTTTATCCTCCTTGAGTGCCCACGAGCAGTACTTC. It yields the protein CASSLSSLSAHEQYF.

By share, this clonotype ranks as medium-sized. The rearrangement links TRBV6-5 to TRBJ2-3; 7 bases map to TRBD2. Germline lookup yields CDR1 MNHEY and CDR2 SVGAGI. Trimming removed 2 bases from V and 0 bases from J; junction bases left unmatched: 14. The CDR3 has 19 residues. The CDR3 spells CASSYDVFRAGESTDTQYF. In nucleotides, the CDR3 is TGTGCCAGCAGTTACGATGTTTTTAGGGCGGGAGAAAGCACAGATACGCAGTATTTT.

As to this clonotype: A read error is likely, as this CDR3 ends without the conserved phenylalanine or tryptophan. This chain connects TRBV27 to TRBJ2-7; perhaps D is TRBD1 or TRBD2 (5 bases each). Germline assignment: CDR1 MNHEY and CDR2 SMNVEV (reference sequence). V shed 9 bases and J shed 2 bases, with 11 bases lying between them. The CDR3 spans 12 residues. CDR3: CARWDGAYEQYS. DNA for the CDR3: TGTGCCAGATGGGACGGAGCCTACGAGCAGTACTCC.

This clonotype showed up many times. V and J are TRBV29-1 and TRBJ2-5, with TRBD2 matching 7 bases. CDR1 is SQVTM, CDR2 ANQGSEA, per germline. The junction had 3 bases not matched to a gene; V was cut back by 4 bases and J by 1 base. The CDR3 has 13 residues. The CDR3 DNA reads TGCAGCGTTGTACGGGAGGCCCAAGAGACCCAGTACTTC. It specifies CSVVREAQETQYF.